This T cell receptor beta chain was documented in a study of shared clonotypes between healthy human individuals. This clone was detected a few times. Its matching antigen is unknown. General study findings and limits: Inspection by rarefaction showed sorted-subset sequencing to be incomplete despite large depth. Of the naive CD4 clonotypes, about 5.4% were shared across a handful of donors.

Germline CDR1 MNHEY, CDR2 SMNVEV (reference sequence). The junction had 5 bases not matched to a gene; V was cut back by 6 bases and J by 3 bases. The CDR3 totals 14 residues. All participating donors were Caucasian adults from Nashville, Tennessee. The sorted-subset replicate PCRs were given around 200 ng DNA, which is about 29,000 T cell genomes. Generated by immunoSEQ multiplex PCR, the TCRdb table keeps only in-frame clones and is missing some. The table shows about 1 million clones, with 70% to 80% occurring only once. The TCR sequence derives from a man aged 18 to 35 in good health. The genes are TRBV27 and TRBJ2-1; 7 positions agree with TRBD1. Material: memory CD4+ T cells sorted from blood. Documented subset: CD45RA-negative fraction. The CDR3 here is CASSKGQNYNEQFF. The CDR3 nucleotides are TGTGCCAGCAGCAAGGGACAGAACTACAATGAGCAGTTCTTC.